Here is one TCR beta chain with its context. Its specificity is not known. The study ran its PCR with 60 Vbeta and 13 Jbeta primers. Repertoires were generated with immunoSEQ multiplex PCR, while TCRdb's copy carries only in-frame clones and drops some. The sample records more than 150,000 clones, roughly 72% being singletons. The data stem from a study of cytomegalovirus exposure and HLA in healthy donors. Study observations and caveats: Specificity for CMV antigens was confirmed in vitro for three of the CMV-associated chains. Excluded were some V segments that proved indistinguishable, including TRBV6-2 and TRBV6-3. The records held CMV serostatus as the only immune exposure information.

The V gene's germline CDR1 is LNHDA and CDR2 SQIVND (reference sequence). V lost 3 bases and J lost 3; bases outside the gene matches: 6. This CDR3 region has 15 residues. V gene TRBV19 combines with J gene TRBJ2-7; 9 nucleotides line up with TRBD2. The sequence was collected from a man aged 35 to 55 in good health and CMV-seronegative. Sequenced input: PBMCs. CDR3 bases: TGTGCCAGTAGTATGGCGCTAGCGGGAATCTACGAGCAGTACTTC. Residues: CASSMALAGIYEQYF.